This TCR beta chain was obtained from a study of OX40 agonist ivuxolimab in advanced cancers. Assay used: immunoSEQ multiplex PCR; TCRdb lists only in-frame clones, some missing. This table holds 75,000 to 85,000 clones, about nine tenths found once. This receptor was identified in an adult with an advanced solid tumor such as melanoma, head and neck, liver or kidney cancer. Specimen: CD4+ or CD8+ T cells sorted from blood, collected in a trial of the OX40 agonist ivuxolimab.

The CDR3 nucleotides read TGTGCCAGCAGTCCAGGGGGACTAGCGGGAGGTTACGAGCAGTACTTC. Translating it yields CASSPGGLAGGYEQYF. The chain combines TRBV28 with TRBJ2-7, with TRBD2 matching over 15 bases. The V and J ends lost 5 bases and 4 bases, in that order; junction bases with no gene match: 6. This CDR3 spans 16 amino acids. Germline V gives CDR1 MDHEN, CDR2 SYDVKM.